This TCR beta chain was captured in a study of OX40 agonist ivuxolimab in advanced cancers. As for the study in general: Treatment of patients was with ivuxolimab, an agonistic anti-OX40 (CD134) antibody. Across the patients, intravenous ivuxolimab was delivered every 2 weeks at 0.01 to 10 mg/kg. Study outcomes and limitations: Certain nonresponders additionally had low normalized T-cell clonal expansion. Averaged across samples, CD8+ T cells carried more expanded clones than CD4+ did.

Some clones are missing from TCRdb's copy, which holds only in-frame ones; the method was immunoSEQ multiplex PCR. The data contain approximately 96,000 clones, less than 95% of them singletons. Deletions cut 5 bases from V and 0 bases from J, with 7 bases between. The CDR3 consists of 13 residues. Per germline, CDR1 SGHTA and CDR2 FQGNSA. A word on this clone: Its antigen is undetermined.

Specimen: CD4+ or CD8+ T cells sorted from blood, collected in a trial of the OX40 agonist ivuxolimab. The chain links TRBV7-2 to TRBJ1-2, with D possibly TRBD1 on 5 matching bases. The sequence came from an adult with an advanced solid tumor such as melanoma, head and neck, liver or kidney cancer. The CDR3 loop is CASSPQANYGYTF. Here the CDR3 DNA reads TGTGCCAGCAGCCCACAGGCTAACTATGGCTACACCTTC.